This T cell receptor beta chain was retrieved from a study of response to subunit inactivated influenza vaccine. TCRdb used MiXCR to reprocess the RT-PCR reads, holding one entry per CDR3 protein. The sample holds more than 450,000 distinct CDR3 sequences; approximately 11% are singletons and the top ten take approximately 9.9%. Notes on the study in general: Seasonal influenza vaccination, on each occasion, was suggested by the authors to recruit few new T cells.

CDR1 is SGHRS and CDR2 is YFSETQ in the germline V gene. Between the trimmed V and J ends, which lost 4 bases and 1 base, there was a span of 14 bases. The CDR3 sequence is 15 residues long. At least ten counts were recorded for this clonotype. The antigen is undetermined. These same data were also listed under a study on T cells expressing NK-cell markers. From that paper: UMI-tagged 5'RACE template switching yielded the TCR beta cDNA. Among the eight sequenced donors, seven tested HCMV-seropositive and one tested seronegative. In several experiments, sorting was restricted to alpha-beta TCR T cells by an anti-gamma-delta TCR antibody. Each of 6 or 7 donors carried dominant NKG2C+ clonotypes accounting for roughly 1.0-7.0% of CD8+ T cells.

The chain employs TRBV5-1 and TRBJ1-1; D is unclear. This clonotype originated in a man aged 45 to 65 who received an inactivated influenza vaccine. The sequencing here drew on PBMCs from blood, taken on the day of vaccination. In DNA, the CDR3 is TGCGCCAGCAGCCCGACCTGGACTGGGAACACTGAAGCTTTCTTT. Its protein is CASSPTWTGNTEAFF.